The present T cell receptor (beta chain) was sequenced within a study of Ad26.COV2.S vaccination and SARS-CoV-2 variants. Whole-study results and caveats: Considerable breadth of spike-specific CD8+ and CD4+ T cell responses has reportedly been documented following vaccination. People who got the vaccine or the placebo had similar non-spike TCR breadth. TCR breadth and depth estimates may have understated total T cell responses.

The germline V gene encodes CDR1 LGHNA and CDR2 YSLEER. The CDR3 extends over 15 amino acids. V lost 1 base to trimming and J lost 4 bases, with 11 bases between them. Treatment: some 20 received Ad26.COV2.S at low or high dose, single or two shots; about 5 received placebo; per-sample allocation not given. Day 63 after the first vaccine or placebo injection was the time point for sampling. The vaccine delivered Wuhan-strain SARS-CoV-2 spike through an Ad26 vector. A note on this clone: Its antigen remains unknown.

Clones were sequenced by immunoSEQ multiplex PCR, and TCRdb holds only the in-frame ones, with some missing. The sample lists 410,000 or so clones, approximately 92% occurring once. The material sequenced was peripheral blood, taken in a trial of Ad26.COV2.S vaccine versus placebo. This rearrangement joins TRBV4-3 to TRBJ1-5; D remains ambiguous. This receptor was obtained from a person aged 18 to 65 who received the Ad26.COV2.S COVID-19 vaccine or a placebo. CDR3 sequence reads: CASSQGLGSNQPQHF. The CDR3 DNA sequence: TGCGCCAGCAGCCAAGGACTGGGAAGTAATCAGCCCCAGCATTTT.